The 17 T cell receptor beta chains listed next were all sequenced from one sample in a study of T cell responses to AZD1222 COVID-19 vaccine. Clones were read by immunoSEQ multiplex PCR, and TCRdb kept only the in-frame ones, dropping some. The sample holds fewer than 150,000 clones, over 75% seen once. The sequenced sample was peripheral blood, obtained on day 0 of AZD1222 vaccination. These TCRs come from an adult in good health.

This rearrangement joins TRBV7-9 to TRBJ2-7; no firm D call. Germline CDR1 reads SEHNR; CDR2 reads FQNEAQ (reference sequence). The CDR3 contains 14 residues. Deletions cut 1 base from V and 3 bases from J, with 10 bases between. The CDR3 DNA reads TGTGCCAGCAGCTTAGGTCCACAAGGCTACGAGCAGTACTTC. Its translation is CASSLGPQGYEQYF.

This chain joins TRBV5-8 and TRBJ2-1; D gene uncertain. Trimming removed 0 bases from V and 6 bases from J, with 4 bases in between. Germline V gene data show CDR1 as SGHTS and CDR2 as YDEGEE. The CDR3 consists of 12 residues. CDR3 loop: CASSLGLNEQFF. For the CDR3, the DNA is TGTGCCAGCAGCTTGGGTCTCAATGAGCAGTTCTTC.

The chain uses TRBV7-9 and TRBJ2-1; perhaps TRBD1 as D (6 bases). V lost 0 bases, J lost 7 bases, and 7 bases lay in between. This CDR3 spans 13 amino acids. The germline gives CDR1 SEHNR, CDR2 FQNEAQ (reference sequence). CDR3 nucleotide sequence: TGTGCCAGCAGCTTAGCGCAGGGGAATGAGCAGTTCTTC. Translated, it gives CASSLAQGNEQFF.

The chain uses TRBV6-2 or TRBV6-3 and TRBJ1-1; 8 nucleotides line up with TRBD1. V dropped 4 bases and J dropped 9; count of bases not matched to a gene: 4. The germline CDR1 and CDR2 sequences are MNHEY and SVGEGT. This CDR3 has 12 amino acids. CDR3 region: CASSFGQGQAFF. As DNA, the CDR3 is TGTGCCAGCAGTTTCGGACAGGGTCAAGCTTTCTTT.

J is TRBJ1-2 and V is TRBV6-4, with 9 bases lining up with TRBD1. The V and J ends lost 6 bases and 5 bases, in that order; junction bases with no gene match: 10. Germline V gene lookup returns CDR1 MRHNA and CDR2 SNTAGT. The CDR3 has 15 residues. The CDR3 region is CASRNTGGGMYGYTF. The CDR3 nucleotides read TGTGCCAGCAGAAACACAGGGGGCGGAATGTATGGCTACACCTTC.

This clone showed up just once. The J gene is TRBJ1-6, the V gene TRBV3-1 (or the pseudogene TRBV3-2), with 7 bases that match TRBD1. V gave up 8 bases and J gave up 6 bases; unmatched junction bases: 7. The CDR3 consists of 14 residues. CDR1 LGHDT and CDR2 YNNKEL come from the germline V gene (reference sequence). CDR3 coding DNA: TGTGCCAGCGGAGACAGGGCAGGTAATTCACCCCTCCACTTT. Translating it yields CASGDRAGNSPLHF.

The genes are TRBV4-3 and TRBJ1-2; D might be TRBD1 (6 bases). This CDR3 has 15 residues. The ends were cut back, 0 bases at V and 7 bases at J, with 15 bases in the middle. Germline CDR1 LGHNA, CDR2 YSLEER. The CDR3 here is CASSQDPGGAGGYTF. CDR3 sequence (DNA): TGCGCCAGCAGCCAAGACCCGGGGGGGGCGGGTGGCTACACCTTC.

The CDR3 region has the DNA TGTGCCAGCAGCCAAGCTCCCCAGACCTACGAGCAGTACTTC. Amino acid sequence: CASSQAPQTYEQYF. The J gene is TRBJ2-7, the V gene TRBV3-1 (or the pseudogene TRBV3-2); D remains unclear. The CDR3 runs 14 residues. Germline V gene sequence: CDR1 LGHDT, CDR2 YNNKEL (reference sequence). With 1 base removed from V and 2 bases from J, the gap between germline ends came to 9 bases.

This clone has just one count. The J gene is TRBJ1-1, the V gene TRBV30; D might be TRBD1 (6 bases). The V gene's germline CDR1 is GTSNPN and CDR2 SVGIG (reference sequence). Trimming stripped 3 bases from V and 0 bases from J, with 8 bases between. There are 13 residues in the CDR3. The CDR3 loop reads CAWSRTVNTEAFF. CDR3 DNA: TGTGCCTGGAGCAGGACAGTGAACACTGAAGCTTTCTTT.

V usage is TRBV12-3 or TRBV12-4 and J usage is TRBJ1-2; D gene unclear. The CDR3 is 12 amino acids. Trimming shortened V by 3 bases and J by 8 bases, and 10 bases separated the two germline ends. The CDR3 region is CASSFSRFGYTF. The CDR3 nucleotides are TGTGCCAGCAGTTTCAGTCGGTTCGGCTACACCTTC.

The chain uses TRBV4-1 and TRBJ2-2; D remains unclear. CDR3 length equals 14 residues. CDR1 is MGHRA and CDR2 is YSYEKL in the germline V gene. With 2 bases removed from V and 1 base from J, the gap between germline ends came to 5 bases. CDR3 region: CASSQKQNTGELFF. As DNA, the CDR3 is TGCGCCAGCAGCCAAAAACAGAACACCGGGGAGCTGTTTTTT.

The gene calls are TRBV7-8 and TRBJ1-5; the match to TRBD1 covers 7 bases. The CDR3 has 17 amino acids. The trim removed 5 bases at V and 5 bases at J, leaving 15 bases unmatched. Germline loops: CDR1 SGHVS, CDR2 FQNEAQ. The CDR3 DNA sequence: TGTGCCAGCAGCATCCACAGGGGACGGGTTCGGGATCAGCCCCAGCATTTT. This codes for CASSIHRGRVRDQPQHF.

This clone was recorded only once. The V and J genes are TRBV7-8 and TRBJ2-7; D is undetermined. Per the germline V gene, CDR1 is SGHVS and CDR2 is FQNEAQ. V lost 3 bases to trimming and J lost 3 bases, with 9 bases between them. This CDR3 spans 13 amino acids. CDR3 in amino acids: CASSLFLDYEQYF. CDR3 DNA sequence: TGTGCCAGCAGCTTGTTCCTTGACTACGAGCAGTACTTC. The entire variable domain, with the rest obtained from reference TRBV7-8 and TRBJ2-7, is as follows: GAGVSQSPRYKVAKRGQDVALRCDPISGHVSLFWYQQALGQGPEFLTYFQNEAQLDKSGLPSDRFFAERPEGSVSTLKIQRTQQEDSAVYLCASSLFLDYEQYFGPGTRLTVT.

V gene TRBV6-5 combines with J gene TRBJ2-3; no clear D. The CDR3 spans 11 residues. Trimming shortened V by 8 bases and J by 8 bases, and 11 bases separated the two germline ends. Germline CDR1 reads MNHEY; CDR2 reads SVGAGI. The CDR3 here is CASQWAGTQYF. The CDR3 DNA reads TGTGCCAGCCAATGGGCCGGTACGCAGTATTTT.

This clone was recorded once. The chain is built from TRBV5-1 and TRBJ2-3; D gene uncertain. Between the trimmed V and J ends, which lost 0 bases and 3 bases, there was a span of 5 bases. CDR3 length equals 13 residues. Germline V gives CDR1 SGHRS, CDR2 YFSETQ. CDR3 DNA sequence: TGCGCCAGCAGCTTGGAAGTAACAGATACGCAGTATTTT. As protein: CASSLEVTDTQYF.

This clone has more than one count but fewer than ten. The CDR3 protein is CASSRYPSGSLSYEQYF. Written as DNA, the CDR3 is TGTGCCAGCAGTCGATACCCTAGCGGGAGCCTGTCCTACGAGCAGTACTTC. The V call is TRBV6-6, the J call TRBJ2-7; 10 bases are shared with TRBD2. Germline values: CDR1 MNHNY, CDR2 SVGAGI (reference sequence). CDR3 length: 17 residues. The trim removed 5 bases at V and 1 base at J, leaving 11 bases unmatched.

The chain joins TRBV19 to TRBJ2-7; 8 nucleotides line up with TRBD1. V dropped 3 bases and J dropped 6; count of bases not matched to a gene: 10. The germline V gene has CDR1 LNHDA and CDR2 SQIVND (reference sequence). The CDR3 runs to 15 residues. CDR3 bases: TGTGCCAGTAGTATGCGCCCGGACAGGGAAGGCGAGCAGTACTTC. It is translated as CASSMRPDREGEQYF.